The clone carrying this TCR beta chain was recorded only once. Its antigen is not known. There were TCR beta CDR3 regions amplified from RNA transcripts. HTBI primers were used for first-round RT-PCR of the TCR CDR3. TCRdb recomputed calls from the multiplex PCR reads with MiXCR, one row per CDR3 protein. The data contain some 510,000 distinct CDR3 sequences, about 43% of them singletons. Germline V gene sequence: CDR1 KGHDR, CDR2 SFDVKD. This CDR3 comprises 19 residues. V dropped 5 bases and J dropped 0 bases, with 19 bases sitting between them. These data come from a study of T cells in Graves' hyperthyroidism and ophthalmopathy. Points from the study as a whole: Most thyroid clonotypes expanded above 0.001 appeared in blood too. Ophthalmopathy was identified by the model a median roughly six months ahead of onset.

The sequencing input was peripheral blood or thyroid tissue (not recorded which). This chain connects TRBV24-1 to TRBJ2-6; D gene ambiguous. This clonotype originated in a woman aged 18 to 35 with Graves' hyperthyroidism. CDR3 nucleotides: TGTGCCACCAGTGGAACGGGTCTCGGCACTGACTCTGGGGCCAACGTCCTGACTTTC. This codes for CATSGTGLGTDSGANVLTF.